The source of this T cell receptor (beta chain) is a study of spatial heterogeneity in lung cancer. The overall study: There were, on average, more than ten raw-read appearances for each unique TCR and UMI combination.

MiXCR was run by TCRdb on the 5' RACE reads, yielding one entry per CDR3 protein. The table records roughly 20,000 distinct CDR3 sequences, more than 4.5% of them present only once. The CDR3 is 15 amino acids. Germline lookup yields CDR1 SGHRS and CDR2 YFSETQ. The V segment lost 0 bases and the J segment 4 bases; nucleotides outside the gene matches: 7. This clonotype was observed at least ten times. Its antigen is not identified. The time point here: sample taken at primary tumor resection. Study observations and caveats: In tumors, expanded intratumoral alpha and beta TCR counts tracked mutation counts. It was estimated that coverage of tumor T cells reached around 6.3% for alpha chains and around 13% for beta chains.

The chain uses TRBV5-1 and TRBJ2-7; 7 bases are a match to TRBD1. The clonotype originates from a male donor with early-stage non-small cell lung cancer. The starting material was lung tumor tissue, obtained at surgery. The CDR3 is CASSLAGTDLYEQYF. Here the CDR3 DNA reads TGCGCCAGCAGCTTGGCCGGGACAGACCTTTACGAGCAGTACTTC.